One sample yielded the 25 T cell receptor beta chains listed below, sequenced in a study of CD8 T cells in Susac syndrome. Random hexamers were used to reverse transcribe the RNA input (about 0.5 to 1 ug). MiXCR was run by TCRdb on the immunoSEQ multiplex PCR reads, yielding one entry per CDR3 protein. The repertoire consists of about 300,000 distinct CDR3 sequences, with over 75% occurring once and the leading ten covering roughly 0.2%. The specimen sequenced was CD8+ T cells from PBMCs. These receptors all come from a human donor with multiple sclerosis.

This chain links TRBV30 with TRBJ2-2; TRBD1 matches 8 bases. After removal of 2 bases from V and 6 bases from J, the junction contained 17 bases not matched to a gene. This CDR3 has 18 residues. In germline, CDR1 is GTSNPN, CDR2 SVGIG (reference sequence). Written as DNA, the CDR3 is TGTGCCTGGAGTACCCCAATCGGACAGGGCCCTTCCCCCGGGGAGCTGTTTTTT. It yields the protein CAWSTPIGQGPSPGELFF.

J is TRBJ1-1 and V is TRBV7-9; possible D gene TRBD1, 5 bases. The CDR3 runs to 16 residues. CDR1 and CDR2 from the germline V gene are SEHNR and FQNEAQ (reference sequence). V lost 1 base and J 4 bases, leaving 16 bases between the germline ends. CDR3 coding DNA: TGTGCCAGCAGCTTAGTGGCAGGGTGGTCGTTCACTGAAGCTTTCTTT. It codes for CASSLVAGWSFTEAFF.

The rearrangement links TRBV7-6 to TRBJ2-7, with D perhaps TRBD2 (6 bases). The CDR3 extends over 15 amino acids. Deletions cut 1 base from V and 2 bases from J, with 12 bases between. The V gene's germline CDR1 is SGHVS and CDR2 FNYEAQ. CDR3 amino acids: CASSLESGEAYEQYF. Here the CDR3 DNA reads TGTGCCAGCAGCTTAGAATCCGGGGAGGCCTACGAGCAGTACTTC.

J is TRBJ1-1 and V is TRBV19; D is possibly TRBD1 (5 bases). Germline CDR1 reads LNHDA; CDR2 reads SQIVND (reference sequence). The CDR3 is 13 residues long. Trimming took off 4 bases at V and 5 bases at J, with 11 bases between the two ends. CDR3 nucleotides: TGTGCCAGTAGTAAGCAGGGTCTAACTGAAGCTTTCTTT. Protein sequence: CASSKQGLTEAFF.

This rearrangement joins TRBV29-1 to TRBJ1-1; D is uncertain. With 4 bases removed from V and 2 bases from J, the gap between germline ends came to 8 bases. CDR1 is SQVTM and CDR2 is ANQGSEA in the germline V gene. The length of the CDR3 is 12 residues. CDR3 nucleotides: TGCAGCGTTGGGTTGGGTAACACTGAAGCTTTCTTT. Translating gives CSVGLGNTEAFF.

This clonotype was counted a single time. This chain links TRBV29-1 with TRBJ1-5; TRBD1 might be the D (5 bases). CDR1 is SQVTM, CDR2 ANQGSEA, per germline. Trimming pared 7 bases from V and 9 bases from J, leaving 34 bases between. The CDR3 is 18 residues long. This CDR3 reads CSGGMVRRRRDVQGPQHF. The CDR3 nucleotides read TGCAGCGGGGGTATGGTCAGACGAAGAAGAGACGTCCAGGGGCCCCAGCATTTT.

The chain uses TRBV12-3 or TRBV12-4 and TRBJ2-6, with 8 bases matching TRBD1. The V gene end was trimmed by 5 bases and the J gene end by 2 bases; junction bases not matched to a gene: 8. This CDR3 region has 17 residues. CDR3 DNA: TGTGCCAGCAGTGACAGGGGAGAGAAGGCTGGGGCCAACGTCCTGACTTTC. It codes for CASSDRGEKAGANVLTF.

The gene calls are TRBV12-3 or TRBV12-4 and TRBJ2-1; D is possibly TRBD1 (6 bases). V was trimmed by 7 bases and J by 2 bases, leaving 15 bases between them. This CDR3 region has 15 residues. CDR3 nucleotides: TGTGCCAGCACCTTCTCACAGGGACCCTACAATGAGCAGTTCTTC. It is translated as CASTFSQGPYNEQFF.

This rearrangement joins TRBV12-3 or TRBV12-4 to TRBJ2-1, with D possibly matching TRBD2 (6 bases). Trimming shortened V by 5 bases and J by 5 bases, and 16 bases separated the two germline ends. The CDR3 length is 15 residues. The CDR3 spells CASSPWEAGDNEQFF. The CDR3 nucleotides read TGTGCCAGCAGTCCATGGGAGGCCGGGGACAATGAGCAGTTCTTC.

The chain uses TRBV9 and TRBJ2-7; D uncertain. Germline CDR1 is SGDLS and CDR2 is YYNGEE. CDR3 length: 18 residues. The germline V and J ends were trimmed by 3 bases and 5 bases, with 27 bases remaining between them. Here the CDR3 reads CASSDRVSSPGINNEQYF. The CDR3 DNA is TGTGCCAGCAGCGACCGGGTTAGTTCGCCAGGCATTAACAACGAGCAGTACTTC.

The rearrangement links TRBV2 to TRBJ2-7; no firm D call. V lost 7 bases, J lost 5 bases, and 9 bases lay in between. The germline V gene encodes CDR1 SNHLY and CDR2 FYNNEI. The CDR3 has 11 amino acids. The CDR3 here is CASTVTHEQYF. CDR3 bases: TGTGCCAGCACCGTCACCCACGAGCAGTACTTC.

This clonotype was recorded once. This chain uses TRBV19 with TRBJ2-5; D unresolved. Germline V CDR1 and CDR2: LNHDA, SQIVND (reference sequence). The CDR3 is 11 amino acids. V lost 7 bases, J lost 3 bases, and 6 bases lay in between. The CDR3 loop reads CASTPEETQYF. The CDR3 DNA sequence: TGTGCCAGTACCCCAGAAGAGACCCAGTACTTC.

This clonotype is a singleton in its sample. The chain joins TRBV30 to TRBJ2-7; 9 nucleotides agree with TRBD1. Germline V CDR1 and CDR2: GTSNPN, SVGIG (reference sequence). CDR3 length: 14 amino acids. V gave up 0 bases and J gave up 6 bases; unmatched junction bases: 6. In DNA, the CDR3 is TGTGCCTGGAGTGTGGGGACAGGGTTCGTCGAGCAGTACTTC. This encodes CAWSVGTGFVEQYF. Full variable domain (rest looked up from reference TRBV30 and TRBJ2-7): SQTIHQWPATLVQPVGSPLSLECTVEGTSNPNLYWYRQAAGRGLQLLFYSVGIGQISSEVPQNLSASRPQDRQFILSSKKLLLSDSGFYLCAWSVGTGFVEQYFGPGTRLTVT.

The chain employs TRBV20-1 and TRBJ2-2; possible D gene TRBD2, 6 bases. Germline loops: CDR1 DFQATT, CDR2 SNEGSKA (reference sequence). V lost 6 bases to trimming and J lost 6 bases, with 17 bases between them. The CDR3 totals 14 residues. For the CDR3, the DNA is TGCAGTGCACCCGGGGGAGTCGGGGCCGGGGAGCTGTTTTTT. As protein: CSAPGGVGAGELFF.

CDR3 region: CASSPTADSANEQFF. CDR3 DNA: TGTGCCAGCTCACCAACGGCAGATTCGGCCAATGAGCAGTTCTTC. This chain connects TRBV18 to TRBJ2-1; D remains unclear. V lost 2 bases and J 6 bases, leaving 14 bases between the germline ends. The CDR3 runs 15 residues. Germline values: CDR1 KGHSH, CDR2 LQKENI.

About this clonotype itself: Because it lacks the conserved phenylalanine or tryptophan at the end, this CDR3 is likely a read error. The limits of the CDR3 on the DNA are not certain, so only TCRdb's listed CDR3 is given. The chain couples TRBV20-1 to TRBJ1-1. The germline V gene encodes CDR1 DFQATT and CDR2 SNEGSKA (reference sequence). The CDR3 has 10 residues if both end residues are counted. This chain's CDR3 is CSAVTSVLQI.

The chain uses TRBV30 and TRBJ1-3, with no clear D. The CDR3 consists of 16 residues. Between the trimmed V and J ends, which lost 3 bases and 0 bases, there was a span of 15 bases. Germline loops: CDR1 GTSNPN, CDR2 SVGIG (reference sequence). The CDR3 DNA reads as TGTGCCTGGAGGGGAGGGCCGTCGAGCTCTGGAAACACCATATATTTT. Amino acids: CAWRGGPSSSGNTIYF. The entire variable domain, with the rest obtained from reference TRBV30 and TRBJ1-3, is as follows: SQTIHQWPATLVQPVGSPLSLECTVEGTSNPNLYWYRQAAGRGLQLLFYSVGIGQISSEVPQNLSASRPQDRQFILSSKKLLLSDSGFYLCAWRGGPSSSGNTIYFGEGSWLTVV.

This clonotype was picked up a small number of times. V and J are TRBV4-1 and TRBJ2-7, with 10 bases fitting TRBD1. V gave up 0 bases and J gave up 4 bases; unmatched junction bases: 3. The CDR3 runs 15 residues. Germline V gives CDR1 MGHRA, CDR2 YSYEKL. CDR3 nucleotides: TGCGCCAGCAGCCAAGATGGGACAGGGGTATACGAGCAGTACTTC. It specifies CASSQDGTGVYEQYF.

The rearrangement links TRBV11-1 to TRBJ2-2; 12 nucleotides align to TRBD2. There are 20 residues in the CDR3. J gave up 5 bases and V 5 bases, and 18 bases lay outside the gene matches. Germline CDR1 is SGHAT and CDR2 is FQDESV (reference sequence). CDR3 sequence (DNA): TGTGCCAGCAGCACACGCACCGGGACTAGCGGGCCCGAAGGTACCGGGGAGCTGTTTTTT. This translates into CASSTRTGTSGPEGTGELFF.

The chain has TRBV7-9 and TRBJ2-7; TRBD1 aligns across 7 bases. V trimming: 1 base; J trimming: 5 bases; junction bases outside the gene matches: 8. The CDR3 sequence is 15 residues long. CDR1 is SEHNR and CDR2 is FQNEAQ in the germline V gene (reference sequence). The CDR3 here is CASSLVHRGTDEQYF. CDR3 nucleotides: TGTGCCAGCAGCTTAGTTCACAGGGGTACGGACGAGCAGTACTTC.

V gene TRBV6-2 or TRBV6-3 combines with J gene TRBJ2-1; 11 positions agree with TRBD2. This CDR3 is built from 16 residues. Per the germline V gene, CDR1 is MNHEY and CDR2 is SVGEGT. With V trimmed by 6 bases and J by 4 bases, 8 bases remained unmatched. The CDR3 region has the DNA TGTGCCAGCAGAGGACAGGGACTAGCGGTATACAATGAGCAGTTCTTC. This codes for CASRGQGLAVYNEQFF.

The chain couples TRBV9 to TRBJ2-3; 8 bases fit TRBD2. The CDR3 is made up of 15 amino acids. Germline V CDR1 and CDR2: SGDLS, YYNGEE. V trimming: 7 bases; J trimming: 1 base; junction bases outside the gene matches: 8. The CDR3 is CASGGSGGGTDTQYF. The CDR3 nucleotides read TGTGCCAGCGGAGGAAGCGGGGGCGGCACAGATACGCAGTATTTT.

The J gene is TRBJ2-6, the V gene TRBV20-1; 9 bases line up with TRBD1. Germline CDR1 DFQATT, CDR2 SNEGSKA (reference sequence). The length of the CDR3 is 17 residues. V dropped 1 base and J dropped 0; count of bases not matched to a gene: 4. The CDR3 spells CSARGDRANSGANVLTF. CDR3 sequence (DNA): TGCAGTGCTAGAGGGGACAGGGCTAACTCTGGGGCCAACGTCCTGACTTTC.

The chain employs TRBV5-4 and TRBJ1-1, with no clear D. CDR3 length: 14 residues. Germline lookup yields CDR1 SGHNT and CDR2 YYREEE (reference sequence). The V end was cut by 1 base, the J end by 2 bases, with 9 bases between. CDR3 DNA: TGTGCCAGCAGCTTGTCTTGGGGTAACACTGAAGCTTTCTTT. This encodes CASSLSWGNTEAFF.

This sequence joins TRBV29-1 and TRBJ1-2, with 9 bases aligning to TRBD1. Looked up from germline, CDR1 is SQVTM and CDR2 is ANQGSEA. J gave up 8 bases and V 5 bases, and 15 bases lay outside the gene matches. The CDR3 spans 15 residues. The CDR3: CSVRGGDRGSDGYTF. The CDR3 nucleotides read TGCAGCGTTCGGGGAGGTGACAGGGGGTCTGACGGCTACACCTTC.